This entry is about one T cell receptor (beta chain). The CDR3 is 15 residues long. V lost 0 bases, J lost 0 bases, and 6 bases lay in between. Per germline, CDR1 SGHTA and CDR2 FQGTGA. The data derive from a study of shared T cell receptors in the human thymus. The repertoire was sequenced with immunoSEQ multiplex PCR; TCRdb's copy has only in-frame clones and lacks some. The sample carries 500,000 to 550,000 clones, approximately 78% recorded once. The data were also submitted as part of a second study, on human thymus T cells.

The clonotype originates from a boy under two years old with a congenital heart defect. Sequencing was performed on thymocytes. The J gene is TRBJ1-3, the V gene TRBV7-3; D is uncertain. CDR3 DNA: TGTGCCAGCAGCTTAACGCATAGCTCTGGAAACACCATATATTTT. It encodes CASSLTHSSGNTIYF.